The following is a TCR beta chain sequence with its context. What it binds is unknown. From the reads, TCRdb called clonotypes with MiXCR, one entry per CDR3 protein. The sample includes fewer than 1,000,000 distinct CDR3 sequences, around a third of them seen just once. This specimen comes from a study of T cell repertoires in cytomegalovirus infection. Looking at the study overall: Both a matching HLA type and CMV infection were indicated by public TCR beta signatures.

Study results and limitations: Cumulated frequencies of public TCR beta families served to identify carriers of CMV plus the relevant HLA. Dominant in the ex vivo response were TCR beta clonotypes restricted by HLA-C and specific for CMV.

Source: cultured CD8+ T cells from PBMCs, taken from culture after CMV antigen stimulation. The TCR was taken from a human donor in good health (CMV status not recorded). Some clones in this sample may be carry-over from other donors' samples.

As DNA, the CDR3 is TGTGCCAGCACCAGCTCCGCAGGCGGATTGGGCACAGATACGCAGTATTTT. Residues: CASTSSAGGLGTDTQYF. The V call is TRBV7-8, the J call TRBJ2-3; D gene ambiguous. The germline V gene encodes CDR1 SGHVS and CDR2 FQNEAQ. The CDR3 extends over 17 amino acids. V lost 7 bases to trimming and J lost 1 base, with 21 bases between them.